This TCR beta chain was identified during a study of OX40 agonist ivuxolimab in advanced cancers. Trimming took off 2 bases at V and 6 bases at J, with 10 bases between the two ends. Germline loops: CDR1 MNHNY, CDR2 SVGAGI (reference sequence). CDR3 length: 14 amino acids. Libraries were prepared by immunoSEQ multiplex PCR; TCRdb keeps only in-frame clonotypes and omits some of them. The sample yields just over 50,000 clones, approximately 83% seen once. This clone was picked up a small number of times. The sequence was collected from an adult with an advanced solid tumor such as melanoma, head and neck, liver or kidney cancer. The chain uses TRBV6-6 and TRBJ1-4, with D hard to call. Here the sequenced sample was CD4+ or CD8+ T cells sorted from blood, taken in a trial of the OX40 agonist ivuxolimab. CDR3 DNA sequence: TGTGCCAGCAGTTACGGGCCCGGGCATGAAAAACTGTTTTTT. It is translated as CASSYGPGHEKLFF.